Following are 20 T cell receptor beta chains from one sample sequenced in a study of blood T cell repertoires in COVID-19. TCRdb's table, derived via immunoSEQ multiplex PCR, lists solely in-frame clones and lacks some. This sample has some 96,000 clones; 90% occur once, and the top ten carry less than 2%. Sequenced input: peripheral blood. Source of these receptors: a man in his 60s with acute or convalescent COVID-19.

The gene calls are TRBV3-1 (or the pseudogene TRBV3-2) and TRBJ2-1; D perhaps matches TRBD1 (5 bases). Germline assignment: CDR1 LGHDT and CDR2 YNNKEL (reference sequence). The CDR3 spans 15 residues. The V end was cut by 1 base, the J end by 9 bases, with 16 bases between. CDR3 in DNA: TGTGCCAGCAGCCAAGGCGACAGTTACCAGGGTGAGCAGTTCTTC. Protein product: CASSQGDSYQGEQFF.

The chain has TRBV18 and TRBJ1-6, with 7 bases fitting TRBD1. J lost 0 bases, V lost 4 bases, and 3 bases had no gene match. This CDR3 is 16 amino acids long. The germline V gene encodes CDR1 KGHSH and CDR2 LQKENI. CDR3 loop: CASSLDRVSYNSPLHF. The CDR3 nucleotides read TGTGCCAGCTCACTCGACAGGGTCTCCTATAATTCACCCCTCCACTTT.

This clone showed up just once. This chain links TRBV28 with TRBJ1-4; 7 bases are a match to TRBD1. The trim removed 6 bases at V and 5 bases at J, leaving 6 bases unmatched. The CDR3 sequence is 14 residues long. Germline CDR1 reads MDHEN; CDR2 reads SYDVKM. CDR3 region: CASSLTGVNEKLFF. CDR3 sequence (DNA): TGTGCCAGCAGCCTAACAGGGGTGAATGAAAAACTGTTTTTT.

V and J are TRBV20-1 and TRBJ1-4, with a weak D call TRBD1 (5 bases). This CDR3 spans 14 amino acids. From germline, CDR1 is DFQATT and CDR2 SNEGSKA (reference sequence). Trimming left V 3 bases short and J 8 bases short, with 16 bases between. CDR3 DNA sequence: TGCAGTGCTAGTTGGTGGCAGGGTGAAGAAAAACTGTTTTTT. Protein sequence: CSASWWQGEEKLFF.

This chain uses TRBV11-3 with TRBJ1-1; TRBD1 agrees at 8 bases. This CDR3 region has 16 residues. From germline, CDR1 is SGHNT and CDR2 YENEEA. With V trimmed by 3 bases and J by 1 base, 7 bases remained unmatched. The CDR3 nucleotides read TGTGCCAGCAGCTTGGGCCCCGGACAGGGGAACACTGAAGCTTTCTTT. It yields the protein CASSLGPGQGNTEAFF. Together with reference TRBV11-3 and TRBJ1-1, the CDR3 gives the full variable domain: EAGVVQSPRYKIIEKKQPVAFWCNPISGHNTLYWYLQNLGQGPELLIRYENEEAVDDSQLPKDRFSAERLKGVDSTLKIQPAELGDSAVYLCASSLGPGQGNTEAFFGQGTRLTVV.

This chain joins TRBV2 and TRBJ1-4, with TRBD1 as a possible D gene (6 bases). Deletions cut 2 bases from V and 7 bases from J, with 14 bases between. The CDR3 runs 15 residues. CDR1 is SNHLY and CDR2 is FYNNEI in the germline V gene. The CDR3 DNA is TGTGCCAGCAGTGAACAGGTCAGGGGTACTGAAAAACTGTTTTTT. This translates into CASSEQVRGTEKLFF.

The V gene is TRBV29-1, the J gene TRBJ2-2; no definite D call. CDR3 length: 14 amino acids. Germline CDR1 SQVTM, CDR2 ANQGSEA. V lost 6 bases and J lost 2, with 13 bases in between. The CDR3 DNA reads as TGCAGCGTATCAGGAAAACAAAACACCGGGGAGCTGTTTTTT. Residues: CSVSGKQNTGELFF.

This chain joins TRBV3-1 (or the pseudogene TRBV3-2) and TRBJ1-4, with D maybe TRBD1 (6 bases). V was cut by 3 bases and J by 15 bases, with 26 bases left in between. The CDR3 length is 16 residues. The germline V gene encodes CDR1 LGHDT and CDR2 YNNKEL (reference sequence). The CDR3 DNA follows: TGTGCCAGCAGCCATGCTATCTCGGGGGCCGCGGGGGAGGTGTTTTTT. Residues: CASSHAISGAAGEVFF.

The chain combines TRBV7-9 with TRBJ1-1; TRBD1 aligns across 9 bases. The CDR3 contains 15 residues. In germline, CDR1 is SEHNR, CDR2 FQNEAQ (reference sequence). Trimming cost V 3 bases and J 4 bases; bases outside gene matches: 6. CDR3 DNA: TGTGCCAGCAGCTTCCGGACAGGGGTAATCACTGAAGCTTTCTTT. Translated: CASSFRTGVITEAFF.

To note about this clone: At the DNA level, this CDR3 is encoded by other sequences in the same sample as well. The V and J genes are TRBV29-1 and TRBJ1-4; D perhaps matches TRBD1 (6 bases). The CDR3 runs 13 residues. Trimming took off 1 base at V and 8 bases at J, with 11 bases between the two ends. CDR1 is SQVTM, CDR2 ANQGSEA, per germline. The CDR3 DNA reads TGCAGCGTTGAAGGGGGGCTGGGGGAAAAACTGTTTTTT. Translation: CSVEGGLGEKLFF.

The gene calls are TRBV2 and TRBJ1-5; the D gene is possibly TRBD1 (5 bases). There are 16 residues in the CDR3. The germline V gene encodes CDR1 SNHLY and CDR2 FYNNEI. Trimming removed 4 bases from V and 1 base from J, with 14 bases in between. The CDR3 spells CASSGRAVASNQPQHF. In nucleotides, the CDR3 is TGTGCCAGCAGTGGCAGGGCGGTTGCAAGCAATCAGCCCCAGCATTTT.

The chain couples TRBV13 to TRBJ1-1; TRBD1 matches at 7 bases. J was trimmed by 6 bases and V by 4 bases; bases with no gene match: 8. The CDR3 covers 14 residues. Germline values: CDR1 PRHDT, CDR2 FYEKMQ (reference sequence). The DNA for the CDR3 is TGTGCCAGCAGCTCCTCCCGACAGGGCGCTGAAGCTTTCTTT. It encodes CASSSSRQGAEAFF.

The chain joins TRBV6-6 to TRBJ1-6, with D perhaps TRBD1 (5 bases). The CDR3 consists of 17 residues. V lost 5 bases to trimming and J lost 6 bases, with 20 bases between them. Germline loops: CDR1 MNHNY, CDR2 SVGAGI (reference sequence). The CDR3 region is CASSRSYGTLGNSPLHF. The CDR3 bases are TGTGCCAGCAGTAGATCCTATGGGACTTTAGGTAATTCACCCCTCCACTTT.

This clone was seen a single time. V usage is TRBV7-8 and J usage is TRBJ1-1; D is undetermined. V was cut by 3 bases and J by 1 base, with 6 bases left in between. Germline values: CDR1 SGHVS, CDR2 FQNEAQ. The CDR3 runs 13 residues. The CDR3 here is CASSFSENTEAFF. In DNA, the CDR3 is TGTGCCAGCAGCTTTTCAGAGAACACTGAAGCTTTCTTT.

The J gene is TRBJ2-5, the V gene TRBV30, with D possibly being TRBD1 (6 bases). Trimming stripped 0 bases from V and 5 bases from J, with 10 bases between. The CDR3 spans 13 residues. Germline loops: CDR1 GTSNPN, CDR2 SVGIG (reference sequence). In nucleotides, the CDR3 is TGTGCCTGGAGTGTACAGGGCGGCGAGACCCAGTACTTC. Encoded protein: CAWSVQGGETQYF.

This chain links TRBV2 with TRBJ2-2; D unresolved. Germline V CDR1 and CDR2: SNHLY, FYNNEI. CDR3 length: 14 amino acids. Trimming stripped 3 bases from V and 4 bases from J, with 9 bases between. The CDR3 is CASSEWQSTGELFF. Written as DNA, the CDR3 is TGTGCCAGCAGTGAGTGGCAGTCCACCGGGGAGCTGTTTTTT.

The V gene is TRBV6-5, the J gene TRBJ2-7, with D perhaps TRBD2 (5 bases). Trimming pared 6 bases from V and 0 bases from J, leaving 6 bases between. The CDR3 runs 12 residues. The germline CDR1 and CDR2 sequences are MNHEY and SVGAGI. For the CDR3, the DNA is TGTGCCAGCAGCCGGGGCTCCTACGAGCAGTACGTC. This translates into CASSRGSYEQYV.

This clone showed up just once. This chain links TRBV10-3 with TRBJ1-4; the match to TRBD1 covers 11 bases. CDR1 is ENHRY and CDR2 is SYGVKD in the germline V gene. The J segment lost 4 bases and the V segment lost 5 bases, leaving 3 bases of the junction unmatched. The CDR3 length is 15 residues. The CDR3 sequence is CAISPGTGGNEKLFF. The CDR3 bases are TGTGCCATCAGTCCCGGGACAGGGGGTAATGAAAAACTGTTTTTT.

This clone was picked up one time. J is TRBJ1-1 and V is TRBV19; a possible D gene is TRBD1 (6 bases). The CDR3 extends over 15 amino acids. CDR1 and CDR2 (germline): LNHDA, SQIVND (reference sequence). Deletions cut 7 bases from V and 3 bases from J, with 18 bases between. DNA of the CDR3: TGTGCCAGTACTAAGTGGACAGCTGCTGACACTGAAGCTTTCTTT. Translation: CASTKWTAADTEAFF.

The J gene is TRBJ1-1, the V gene TRBV19, with 7 bases fitting TRBD1. CDR1 and CDR2 from the germline V gene are LNHDA and SQIVND (reference sequence). The ends lost 8 bases at V and 1 base at J; junction bases unmatched: 10. The CDR3 contains 15 residues. The CDR3 loop reads CASSRGGQRNTEAFF. CDR3 DNA sequence: TGTGCCAGTTCTCGTGGGGGACAGAGGAACACTGAAGCTTTCTTT.